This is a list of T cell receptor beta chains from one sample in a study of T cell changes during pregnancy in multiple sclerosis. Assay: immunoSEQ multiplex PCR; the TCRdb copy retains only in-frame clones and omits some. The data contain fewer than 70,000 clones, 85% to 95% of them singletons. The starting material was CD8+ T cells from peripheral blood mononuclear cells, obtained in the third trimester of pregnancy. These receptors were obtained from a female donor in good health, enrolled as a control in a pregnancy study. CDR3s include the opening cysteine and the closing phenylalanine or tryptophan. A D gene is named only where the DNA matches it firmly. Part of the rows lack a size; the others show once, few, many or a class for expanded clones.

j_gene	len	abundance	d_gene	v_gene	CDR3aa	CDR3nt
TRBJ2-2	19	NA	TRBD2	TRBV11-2	CASSPRAGSSGGAPGELFF	TGTGCCAGCAGCCCGCGGGCAGGCTCTAGCGGGGGGGCCCCCGGGGAGCTGTTTTTT
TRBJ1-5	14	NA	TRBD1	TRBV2	CASSPGQGDQPQHF	TGTGCCAGCAGCCCGGGACAGGGGGATCAGCCCCAGCATTTT
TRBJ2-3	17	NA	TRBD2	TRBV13	CASSFAGGGLAADTQYF	TGTGCCAGCAGCTTCGCCGGGGGGGGGTTAGCGGCAGATACGCAGTATTTT
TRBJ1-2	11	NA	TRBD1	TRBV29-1	CSAGTDYGYTF	TGCAGCGCCGGGACAGACTATGGCTACACCTTC
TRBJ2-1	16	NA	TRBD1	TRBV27	CASSIPGQGSYNEQFF	TGTGCCAGCAGTATACCGGGACAGGGTTCCTACAATGAGCAGTTCTTC
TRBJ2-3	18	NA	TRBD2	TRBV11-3	CASSSPETLAGDTDTQYF	TGTGCCAGCAGCTCTCCGGAAACGCTAGCGGGGGACACAGATACGCAGTATTTT
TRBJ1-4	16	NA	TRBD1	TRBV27	CASIGSDWTGHEKLFF	TGTGCCAGCATCGGGTCGGATTGGACAGGGCACGAAAAACTGTTTTTT
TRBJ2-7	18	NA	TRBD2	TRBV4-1	CASSQETSLLAGDYEQYF	TGCGCCAGCAGCCAAGAGACCTCTTTACTAGCGGGGGACTACGAGCAGTACTTC
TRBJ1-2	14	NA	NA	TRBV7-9	CASSLPSGGNGYTF	TGTGCCAGCAGCTTACCATCGGGGGGAAATGGCTACACCTTC
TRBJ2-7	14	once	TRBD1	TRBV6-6	CASKPGQGTYEQYF	TGTGCCAGCAAACCGGGACAGGGGACTTACGAGCAGTACTTC
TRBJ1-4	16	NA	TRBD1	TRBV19	CASRERQGPTNEKLFF	TGTGCCAGTAGGGAGCGACAGGGTCCAACTAATGAAAAACTGTTTTTT
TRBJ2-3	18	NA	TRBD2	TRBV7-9	CASSPVLAGGGIMDTQYF	TGTGCCAGCAGCCCGGTCCTAGCGGGGGGCGGAATCATGGATACGCAGTATTTT
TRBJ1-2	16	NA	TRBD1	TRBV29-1	CSVEVSGTGGDYGYTF	TGCAGCGTTGAAGTTTCGGGGACAGGGGGGGACTATGGCTACACCTTC
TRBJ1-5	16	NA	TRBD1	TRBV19	CASSQTDRGGNQPQHF	TGTGCCAGTAGCCAGACCGACAGGGGTGGGAATCAGCCCCAGCATTTT
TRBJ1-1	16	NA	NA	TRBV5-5	CASSRRGGGMNTEAFF	TGTGCCAGCAGCCGCCGAGGGGGGGGCATGAACACTGAAGCTTTCTTT
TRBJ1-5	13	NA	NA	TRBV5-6	CASSFSLNQPQHF	TGTGCCAGCAGCTTTTCCCTCAATCAGCCCCAGCATTTT
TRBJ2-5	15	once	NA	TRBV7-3	CASSAWGRGGETQYF	TGTGCCAGCAGCGCATGGGGGCGAGGGGGTGAGACCCAGTACTTC
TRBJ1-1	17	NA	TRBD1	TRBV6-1	CASSEDRDRGRGTEAFF	TGTGCCAGCAGTGAAGATCGGGACAGGGGAAGGGGGACTGAAGCTTTCTTT
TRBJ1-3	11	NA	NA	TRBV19	CAIQRGNTIYF	TGTGCCATACAGCGGGGAAACACCATATATTTT
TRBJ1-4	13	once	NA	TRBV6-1	CASSEPLNEKLFF	TGTGCCAGCAGTGAACCCCTTAATGAAAAACTGTTTTTT
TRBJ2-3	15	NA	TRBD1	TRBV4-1	CASSQEGQGKDTQYF	TGCGCCAGCAGCCAAGAGGGACAGGGAAAAGATACGCAGTATTTT
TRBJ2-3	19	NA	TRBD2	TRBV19	CASSILGIRLAGATDTQYF	TGTGCCAGTAGTATTCTGGGTATAAGACTAGCGGGGGCCACAGATACGCAGTATTTT
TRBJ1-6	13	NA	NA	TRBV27	CASSLTVGSPLHF	TGTGCCAGCAGTTTGACGGTCGGGTCACCCCTCCACTTT
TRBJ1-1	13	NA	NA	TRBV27	CASSRGRGPEAFF	TGTGCCAGCAGTCGGGGCAGGGGTCCTGAAGCTTTCTTT
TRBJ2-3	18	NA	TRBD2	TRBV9	CASSVSTLLAGGSDTQYF	TGTGCCAGCAGCGTATCAACACTACTAGCGGGGGGTTCGGATACGCAGTATTTT